The 16 T cell receptor beta chains listed next were all sequenced from one sample in a study of control samples from healthy donors and cancer patients. This table comes from immunoSEQ multiplex PCR, and its TCRdb copy is limited to in-frame clones, with some not included. The sample lists under 140,000 clones, roughly 90% occurring once. The sample taken for sequencing was PBMCs. All receptors derive from a woman aged 55-69 years with lung cancer.

This rearrangement joins TRBV7-6 to TRBJ2-2; D not certain. Trimming stripped 10 bases from V and 2 bases from J, with 17 bases between. This CDR3 has 15 residues. Germline CDR1 and CDR2: SGHVS and FNYEAQ. CDR3 DNA: TGTGCCACCCTTAGGGTGCAGGACAACACCGGGGAGCTGTTTTTT. Residues: CATLRVQDNTGELFF.

The chain links TRBV11-1 to TRBJ1-1; 7 bases align to TRBD1. Germline-derived CDR1 and CDR2 are SGHAT and FQDESV (reference sequence). V dropped 2 bases and J dropped 5; count of bases not matched to a gene: 5. The CDR3 runs to 14 residues. This CDR3 is CASSLLAGGTEAFF. CDR3 coding DNA: TGTGCCAGCAGCTTATTAGCAGGGGGGACTGAAGCTTTCTTT.

The J gene is TRBJ2-2, the V gene TRBV7-8, with D hard to call. The CDR3 runs 14 residues. V lost 3 bases and J 7 bases, leaving 12 bases between the germline ends. CDR1 and CDR2 (germline): SGHVS, FQNEAQ. The DNA for the CDR3 is TGTGCCAGCAGCTTCCGGGCAGCCTTCGGGGAGCTGTTTTTT. It encodes CASSFRAAFGELFF.

The chain joins TRBV5-8 to TRBJ1-5; 11 nucleotides agree with TRBD1. CDR1 is SGHTS and CDR2 is YDEGEE in the germline V gene. This CDR3 region has 15 residues. J gave up 6 bases and V 5 bases, and 7 bases lay outside the gene matches. The CDR3 coding sequence is TGTGCCAGCAGTTACCTGGACAGGGGGCGTCAGCCCCAGCATTTT. Its protein product is CASSYLDRGRQPQHF.

This chain links TRBV12-3 or TRBV12-4 with TRBJ1-4; no reliable D call. V was cut by 3 bases and J by 3 bases, with 2 bases left in between. This CDR3 is 12 amino acids long. The CDR3 here is CASSFANEKLFF. The DNA of the CDR3 is TGTGCCAGCAGTTTCGCTAATGAAAAACTGTTTTTT.

The V and J genes are TRBV18 and TRBJ1-2; D remains ambiguous. The germline V and J ends were trimmed by 3 bases and 7 bases, with 9 bases remaining between them. The germline V gene encodes CDR1 KGHSH and CDR2 LQKENI. This CDR3 has 12 residues. CDR3 residues: CASSPPDGGYTF. The DNA for the CDR3 is TGTGCCAGCTCACCCCCGGACGGTGGCTACACCTTC. Drawing the rest from reference TRBV18 and TRBJ1-2, the complete variable domain is NAGVMQNPRHLVRRRGQEARLRCSPMKGHSHVYWYRQLPEEGLKFMVYLQKENIIDESGMPKERFSAEFPKEGPSILRIQQVVRGDSAAYFCASSPPDGGYTFGSGTRLTVV.

Only one count was recorded for this clone. The CDR3 spells CASSLAGRDYGYTF. CDR3 DNA sequence: TGTGCCAGCAGCTTAGCGGGGCGCGACTATGGCTACACCTTC. The V call is TRBV11-2, the J call TRBJ1-2; tentative D call: TRBD1 (5 bases). Trimming pared 1 base from V and 3 bases from J, leaving 9 bases between. Germline V gives CDR1 SGHAT, CDR2 FQNNGV. This CDR3 is built from 14 residues. The entire variable domain, with the rest obtained from reference TRBV11-2 and TRBJ1-2, is as follows: EAGVAQSPRYKIIEKRQSVAFWCNPISGHATLYWYQQILGQGPKLLIQFQNNGVVDDSQLPKDRFSAERLKGVDSTLKIQPAKLEDSAVYLCASSLAGRDYGYTFGSGTRLTVV.

The CDR3 is CAISGPTSGLESYNEQFF. The CDR3 DNA sequence: TGTGCCATCAGTGGGCCGACTAGCGGGCTGGAGTCCTACAATGAGCAGTTCTTC. The chain couples TRBV10-3 to TRBJ2-1, with TRBD2 matching 10 bases. The CDR3 has 18 amino acids. The junction had 10 bases not matched to a gene; V was cut back by 4 bases and J by 1 base. CDR1 is ENHRY and CDR2 is SYGVKD in the germline V gene.

This clone was seen only once. The J gene is TRBJ1-3, the V gene TRBV6-5; D is ambiguous. The CDR3 has 15 residues. The germline gives CDR1 MNHEY, CDR2 SVGAGI. V lost 7 bases, J lost 0 bases, and 13 bases lay in between. The CDR3, as DNA: TGTGCCAGCACCAACAGCGCCTTCTCTGGAAACACCATATATTTT. It encodes CASTNSAFSGNTIYF.

Only one count was recorded for this clone. The CDR3 loop is CASSQVDGKNIQYF. Here the CDR3 DNA reads TGTGCCAGCAGCCAAGTGGACGGGAAAAACATTCAGTACTTC. This sequence joins TRBV3-1 (or the pseudogene TRBV3-2) and TRBJ2-4; no definite D call. CDR3 size: 14 residues. The ends were cut back, 1 base at V and 4 bases at J, with 8 bases in the middle. Germline assignment: CDR1 LGHDT and CDR2 YNNKEL (reference sequence).

J is TRBJ2-3 and V is TRBV5-1; D might be TRBD1 (5 bases). V gave up 0 bases and J gave up 3 bases, with 14 bases separating them. This CDR3 has 16 amino acids. In germline, CDR1 is SGHRS, CDR2 YFSETQ. Here the CDR3 reads CASSLAMRQSTDTQYF. CDR3 bases: TGCGCCAGCAGCTTGGCCATGAGACAGTCAACAGATACGCAGTATTTT.

V gene TRBV12-3 or TRBV12-4 combines with J gene TRBJ1-2; a weak D match, TRBD1 (5 bases). Trimming stripped 8 bases from V and 2 bases from J, with 12 bases between. The length of the CDR3 is 13 residues. The CDR3 region is CASSGAGNYGYTF. Written as DNA, the CDR3 is TGTGCCAGCTCCGGGGCGGGAAACTATGGCTACACCTTC.

This chain uses TRBV4-1 with TRBJ2-3; 8 bases are a match to TRBD2. The CDR3 runs 16 residues. V shed 0 bases and J 3 bases; nucleotides not matched to a gene: 5. Germline V CDR1 and CDR2: MGHRA, YSYEKL. CDR3 bases: TGCGCCAGCAGCCAAGAAACAGCGGGAGCGACAGATACGCAGTATTTT. Protein product: CASSQETAGATDTQYF.

The chain has TRBV28 and TRBJ1-1, with 7 bases matching TRBD1. V was clipped by 6 bases and J by 6 bases; unmatched bases: 7. The V gene's germline CDR1 is MDHEN and CDR2 SYDVKM. The CDR3 has 13 amino acids. The CDR3 DNA reads TGTGCCAGCAGGGGGGGGACAGTAGCTGAAGCTTTCTTT. It is translated as CASRGGTVAEAFF.

The V gene is TRBV30, the J gene TRBJ1-5; 10 nucleotides line up with TRBD1. The germline V gene encodes CDR1 GTSNPN and CDR2 SVGIG (reference sequence). CDR3 length: 14 amino acids. After removal of 3 bases from V and 6 bases from J, the junction contained 5 bases not matched to a gene. The CDR3 is CAWSAGTGVQPQHF. The CDR3 nucleotides read TGTGCCTGGAGCGCCGGGACAGGGGTTCAGCCCCAGCATTTT.

The rearrangement uses TRBV9 and TRBJ1-2, with 8 bases fitting TRBD1. Germline CDR1 is SGDLS and CDR2 is YYNGEE. J lost 8 bases, V lost 0 bases, and 6 bases had no gene match. There are 14 residues in the CDR3. The CDR3 region is CASSVGRGPYGYTF. The CDR3 DNA is TGTGCCAGCAGCGTAGGCAGGGGGCCATACGGCTACACCTTC.